The T cell receptor beta chain described here comes from a study of blood T cell repertoires in COVID-19. Per the original data handling: Reference gene primer amplification yielded estimated nucleated cell counts. TCRdb keeps only in-frame clones here, not all; method: immunoSEQ multiplex PCR. Clone size and V and J calls were adopted from that table, with D and trimming inferred from the DNA. This table holds roughly 300,000 clones, around 88% found once. Germline values: CDR1 SEHNR, CDR2 FQNEAQ (reference sequence). Trimming pared 2 bases from V and 5 bases from J, leaving 13 bases between. The CDR3 sequence is 16 residues long.

Sequenced material: peripheral blood. This clonotype was sampled from a woman in her forties or fifties with acute or convalescent COVID-19. The V gene is TRBV7-9, the J gene TRBJ1-6; the D gene is possibly TRBD1 (6 bases). The CDR3, as DNA: TGTGCCAGCAGCTTATCCCTGGGGGCGAATAATTCACCCCTCCACTTT. Translating it yields CASSLSLGANNSPLHF.